One sample yielded the 11 T cell receptor beta chains listed below, sequenced in a study of blood T cell repertoires in COVID-19. The table came from immunoSEQ multiplex PCR; TCRdb's copy has only in-frame clones and leaves some out. The profile shows 150,000 to 200,000 clones, around nine tenths of them singletons. Sequencing was carried out using peripheral blood. Receptors were obtained from a woman aged 18-35 years who had recovered from COVID-19.

The J gene is TRBJ1-1, the V gene TRBV5-1; no clear D. The germline CDR1 and CDR2 sequences are SGHRS and YFSETQ. V dropped 4 bases and J dropped 4 bases, with 14 bases sitting between them. The CDR3 is 14 residues long. CDR3 nucleotides: TGCGCCAGCAGCGCCTCAACAGAAGGCACTGAAGCTTTCTTT. Amino acids: CASSASTEGTEAFF.

The chain couples TRBV30 to TRBJ2-4; D call uncertain. CDR3 length: 11 amino acids. Germline V gene data show CDR1 as GTSNPN and CDR2 as SVGIG (reference sequence). The ends were cut back, 0 bases at V and 7 bases at J, with 4 bases in the middle. The CDR3 DNA reads TGTGCCTGGAGTGTAGAGAACATTCAGTACTTC. This encodes CAWSVENIQYF.

This chain links TRBV4-3 with TRBJ2-7; 13 bases are shared with TRBD2. The CDR3 contains 16 residues. J was trimmed by 2 bases and V by 3 bases; bases with no gene match: 4. Germline V gene sequence: CDR1 LGHNA, CDR2 YSLEER. CDR3 bases: TGCGCCAGCAGCCAGGGGACTAGCGGGGCACCCTACGAGCAGTACTTC. Protein: CASSQGTSGAPYEQYF.

V is TRBV5-4 and J is TRBJ1-1, with 7 bases fitting TRBD1. Trimming cost V 4 bases and J 0 bases; bases outside gene matches: 9. The germline V gene has CDR1 SGHNT and CDR2 YYREEE (reference sequence). This CDR3 spans 16 amino acids. The CDR3 DNA is TGTGCCAGCAGCCCGGAATCGGGACAGCTGAACACTGAAGCTTTCTTT. It specifies CASSPESGQLNTEAFF.

This chain joins TRBV6-2 or TRBV6-3 and TRBJ2-5; possible D gene TRBD1, 8 bases. Trimming stripped 5 bases from V and 3 bases from J, with 16 bases between. Germline V gene lookup returns CDR1 MNHEY and CDR2 SVGEGT. There are 15 residues in the CDR3. The CDR3 DNA sequence: TGTGCCAGCAGTGGGCAGGGGGCGGGGGAAGAGACCCAGTACTTC. Translating gives CASSGQGAGEETQYF.

The rearrangement uses TRBV5-4 and TRBJ2-3; D is uncertain. Germline CDR1 is SGHNT and CDR2 is YYREEE (reference sequence). The V gene lost 1 base and the J gene lost 0 bases, with 12 bases spanning the gap. The CDR3 is 16 amino acids. CDR3 nucleotide sequence: TGTGCCAGCAGCTTGTCCCCACAGTCGAGCACAGATACGCAGTATTTT. Translation gives CASSLSPQSSTDTQYF. Full variable domain (missing parts from reference TRBV5-4 and TRBJ2-3): ETGVTQSPTHLIKTRGQQVTLRCSSQSGHNTVSWYQQALGQGPQFIFQYYREEENGRGNFPPRFSGLQFPNYSSELNVNALELDDSALYLCASSLSPQSSTDTQYFGPGTRLTVL.

The chain carries TRBV4-3 and TRBJ2-6; weak D call: TRBD2 (6 bases). The CDR3 loop spans 14 amino acids. Trimming took off 4 bases at V and 4 bases at J, with 8 bases between the two ends. Germline V lookup: CDR1 LGHNA, CDR2 YSLEER. The CDR3 spells CASSRGDGANVLTF. CDR3 coding DNA: TGCGCCAGCAGCCGGGGGGACGGGGCCAACGTCCTGACTTTC.

The genes are TRBV9 and TRBJ2-7, with TRBD1 identical over 11 bases. In germline, CDR1 is SGDLS, CDR2 YYNGEE. The junction had 9 bases not matched to a gene; V was cut back by 5 bases and J by 2 bases. There are 16 residues in the CDR3. The CDR3 reads CASSRTGTGGTYEQYF. The DNA of the CDR3 is TGTGCCAGCAGTCGAACCGGGACAGGGGGGACCTACGAGCAGTACTTC.

This clone was picked up one time. V and J are TRBV5-5 and TRBJ1-1; TRBD1 agrees at 8 bases. The J segment lost 3 bases and the V segment lost 7 bases, leaving 8 bases of the junction unmatched. The V gene's germline CDR1 is SGHKS and CDR2 YYEKEE (reference sequence). The CDR3 is 14 residues long. Here the CDR3 DNA reads TGTGCCAGCGGTTCCACAGGGGGGCACACTGAAGCTTTCTTT. Translating it yields CASGSTGGHTEAFF.

CDR3 nucleotides: TGTGCCAGCAGCAAAGAAGACAGGGGGGACACTGAAGCTTTCTTT. Protein product: CASSKEDRGDTEAFF. The chain is built from TRBV21-1 and TRBJ1-1; the table gives TRBD1 as D, unverified against the DNA. TRBV21-1 has pseudogene status. CDR3 length: 15 residues.

CDR3 sequence (DNA): TGTGCCAGCAGTGAATCCGGGAACGAGCAGTACGTC. It is translated as CASSESGNEQYV. This chain uses TRBV2 with TRBJ2-7; maybe TRBD2 (5 bases). Germline CDR1 reads SNHLY; CDR2 reads FYNNEI. With 2 bases removed from V and 5 bases from J, the gap between germline ends came to 7 bases. The CDR3 is 12 amino acids.